Listed below are T cell receptor beta chains from one sample, sequenced in a study of blood T cell repertoires in COVID-19. TCRdb's table, derived via immunoSEQ multiplex PCR, lists solely in-frame clones and lacks some. The sample shows 75,000 to 90,000 clones, around 78% of them seen only once. Sample: peripheral blood. The receptors were sampled from a man aged 55 to 70 with COVID-19, enrolled during active disease. The CDR3 runs from the conserved cysteine through the conserved F or W. D genes are given only for firm matches. Size is omitted from some rows. Given values are once, few, many or a class for expanded clones.

TRBD2 TRBJ2-3 few TRBV9 CASSEDTSGGSDTQYF TGTGCCAGCAGCGAGGATACTAGCGGGGGATCGGATACGCAGTATTTT
TRBD2 TRBJ2-7 . TRBV9 CASSPAGGSYEQYF TGTGCCAGCAGCCCAGCGGGAGGGTCCTACGAGCAGTACTTC
. TRBJ1-1 . TRBV11-2 CASSLVMGVANTEAFF TGTGCCAGCAGCTTAGTAATGGGTGTAGCGAACACTGAAGCTTTCTTT
. TRBJ2-1 . TRBV5-4 CASYSGRGNSHEQFF TGTGCCAGCTACTCGGGACGGGGGAATTCCCATGAGCAGTTCTTC
TRBD2 TRBJ2-2 . TRBV5-1 CASSPSGPRGELFF TGCGCCAGCAGTCCTAGCGGGCCTAGAGGGGAGCTGTTTTTT
. TRBJ2-2 . TRBV25-1 CASSEFGGNTGELFF TGTGCCAGCAGTGAATTCGGGGGGAACACCGGGGAGCTGTTTTTT
TRBD1 TRBJ1-2 few TRBV29-1 CSVHRGAGGYTF TGCAGCGTGCACAGGGGTGCAGGTGGCTACACCTTC
TRBD1 TRBJ2-5 . TRBV5-5 CASSPRQGGGEETQYF TGTGCCAGCAGCCCCCGACAGGGTGGTGGTGAGGAGACCCAGTACTTC
. TRBJ2-2 . TRBV14 CASSRGTANTGELFF TGTGCCAGCAGCCGCGGGACGGCTAACACCGGGGAGCTGTTTTTT
. TRBJ1-1 . TRBV29-1 CSVVTGVWTEAFF TGCAGCGTTGTCACAGGTGTGTGGACTGAAGCTTTCTTT
. TRBJ1-2 . TRBV11-2 CASSLGSRRRGGYTF TGTGCCAGCAGCTTAGGCTCGCGGCGGCGAGGTGGCTACACCTTC
TRBD2 TRBJ2-2 . TRBV5-1 CASMTSGVGELFF TGCGCCAGCATGACTAGCGGGGTCGGGGAGCTGTTTTTT
TRBD2 TRBJ2-2 . TRBV19 CASSTSGDTGELFF TGTGCCAGTAGCACTAGCGGGGACACCGGGGAGCTGTTTTTT
TRBD2 TRBJ2-3 . TRBV7-2 CASSLGPLAELHTDTQYF TGTGCCAGCAGCTTAGGTCCCCTAGCGGAACTACACACAGATACGCAGTATTTT
TRBD2 TRBJ2-1 . TRBV7-3 CASSLRLAGDNEQFF TGTGCCAGCAGCTTACGTCTAGCGGGGGACAATGAGCAGTTCTTC
TRBD2 TRBJ2-3 . TRBV4-2 CASSQVKRGVTDTQYF TGTGCCAGCAGCCAAGTGAAGCGGGGGGTCACAGATACGCAGTATTTT
. TRBJ1-2 once TRBV24-1 CATRLAAPLVSYGYTF TGTGCCACACGACTGGCCGCACCCCTAGTATCCTATGGCTACACCTTC
TRBD1 TRBJ2-7 . TRBV19 CASNHRAGQGSYEQYF TGTGCCAGTAATCATAGAGCGGGACAGGGTTCCTACGAGCAGTACTTC
. TRBJ2-7 . TRBV18 CASSPGLRTSPGYEQYF TGTGCCAGCTCACCCGGACTACGTACCTCTCCCGGCTACGAGCAGTACTTC
. TRBJ2-7 . TRBV9 CASSADPPETDYEQYF TGTGCCAGCAGCGCGGACCCTCCTGAGACAGACTACGAGCAGTACTTC
. TRBJ2-1 . TRBV10-3 CAISDNPQGYNEQFF TGTGCCATCAGTGACAACCCCCAGGGCTACAATGAGCAGTTCTTC
TRBD1 TRBJ1-6 few TRBV4-1 CASSQENLLGQYNSPLHF TGCGCCAGCAGCCAAGAGAACCTCTTGGGACAGTATAATTCACCCCTCCACTTT
. TRBJ2-5 . TRBV4-2 CASSQEDQGRETQYF TGTGCCAGCAGCCAAGAGGATCAGGGTCGCGAGACCCAGTACTTC
. TRBJ1-2 once TRBV19 CASSGSLYGYTF TGTGCCAGTAGTGGCAGTCTCTATGGCTACACCTTC
TRBD2 TRBJ2-7 . TRBV23-1 CASRITSGNSYEQYF TGCGCCAGCAGGATAACTAGCGGCAACTCCTACGAGCAGTACTTC
. TRBJ1-4 . TRBV9 CASSPMTGWANEKLFF TGTGCCAGCAGCCCCATGACAGGCTGGGCTAATGAAAAACTGTTTTTT
. TRBJ2-2 . TRBV9 CASSFGKNTGELFF TGTGCCAGCAGCTTCGGGAAGAACACCGGGGAGCTGTTTTTT
TRBD1 TRBJ2-7 . TRBV7-9 CASSRQRTGAYEQYF TGTGCCAGCAGCCGACAGAGGACAGGGGCCTACGAGCAGTACTTC
TRBD1 TRBJ2-3 . TRBV27 CASSLFGETGSLWTDTQYF TGTGCCAGCAGTTTATTCGGCGAGACAGGGTCGTTGTGGACAGATACGCAGTATTTT
. TRBJ2-3 . TRBV7-8 CASSPTGGGTDTQYF TGTGCCAGCAGCCCCACGGGCGGGGGCACAGATACGCAGTATTTT
TRBD1 TRBJ2-2 once TRBV4-1 CASSQGGQGITGELFF TGCGCCAGCAGCCAAGGGGGACAGGGGATCACCGGGGAGCTGTTTTTT
TRBD1 TRBJ2-3 . TRBV7-3 CASRPGQGPTDTQYF TGTGCCAGCAGACCGGGACAGGGCCCCACAGATACGCAGTATTTT
. TRBJ2-7 few TRBV6-2/TRBV6-3 CASSDTYEQYF TGTGCCAGCAGCGACACCTACGAGCAGTACTTC
. TRBJ1-5 once TRBV5-8 CASSLLRGGNQPQHF TGTGCCAGCAGCTTGTTACGGGGAGGTAATCAGCCCCAGCATTTT
TRBD2 TRBJ2-5 . TRBV5-4 CASSAVRGEETQYF TGTGCCAGCAGCGCTGTCCGGGGGGAAGAGACCCAGTACTTC
TRBD2 TRBJ2-5 . TRBV5-1 CASSVVAGGAETQYF TGCGCCAGCAGCGTAGTAGCGGGAGGTGCAGAGACCCAGTACTTC
TRBD1 TRBJ1-3 . TRBV9 CASSAQGTAGNTIYF TGTGCCAGCAGCGCACAGGGGACAGCAGGAAACACCATATATTTT
TRBD2 TRBJ2-3 . TRBV5-1 CASRIRTSGASTDTQYF TGCGCCAGCAGAATTAGGACTAGCGGGGCTAGCACAGATACGCAGTATTTT
TRBD1 TRBJ2-7 many TRBV6-5 CASSSRQGTSYEQYF TGTGCCAGCAGTAGTAGACAGGGGACCTCCTACGAGCAGTACTTC
. TRBJ1-1 . TRBV18 CASSPNTQGEAFF TGTGCCAGCTCCCCAAATACACAGGGTGAAGCTTTCTTT
. TRBJ1-3 many TRBV19 CASSITANSGNTIYF TGTGCCAGTAGTATAACAGCCAACTCTGGAAACACCATATATTTT
TRBD1 TRBJ2-7 . TRBV5-1 CASSPDRGSEQYF TGCGCCAGCAGCCCGGACAGGGGATCCGAGCAGTACTTC
. TRBJ2-5 . TRBV18 CASFTQRWSETQYF TGTGCCAGCTTCACACAACGCTGGTCGGAGACCCAGTACTTC
TRBD2 TRBJ2-1 . TRBV9 CASSVAGGSYNEQFF TGTGCCAGCAGCGTAGCGGGAGGTTCCTACAATGAGCAGTTCTTC
TRBD1 TRBJ1-2 many TRBV2 CASKSSGQVYYGYTF TGTGCCAGCAAATCTTCAGGACAGGTCTACTATGGCTACACCTTC
TRBD1 TRBJ1-4 . TRBV15 CATSRGDRIPAGNEKLFF TGTGCCACCAGCAGAGGGGACAGGATCCCGGCTGGTAATGAAAAACTGTTTTTT
TRBD1 TRBJ1-1 medium-sized TRBV6-6 CASSNPGQGVTEAFF TGTGCCAGCAGTAACCCAGGGCAGGGGGTCACTGAAGCTTTCTTT
. TRBJ2-7 . TRBV6-5 CASSLTGSYEQYF TGTGCCAGCAGTTTGACAGGATCCTACGAGCAGTACTTC
. TRBJ2-1 many TRBV9 CASSLNSGNEQFF TGTGCCAGCAGCCTAAACTCGGGGAATGAGCAGTTCTTC
. TRBJ2-7 . TRBV4-3 CASSQDVAGLVNEQYF TGCGCCAGCAGCCAAGATGTCGCGGGACTGGTGAACGAGCAGTACTTC
. TRBJ2-1 . TRBV30 CAWTNPRLGVNEQFF TGTGCCTGGACCAACCCGAGACTAGGTGTGAATGAGCAGTTCTTC
. TRBJ2-1 . TRBV7-9 CASSRDLHEQFF TGTGCCAGCAGCCGGGACTTACATGAGCAGTTCTTC
. TRBJ2-7 . TRBV29-1 CSVEEQGFEQYF TGCAGCGTTGAAGAACAGGGATTCGAGCAGTACTTC